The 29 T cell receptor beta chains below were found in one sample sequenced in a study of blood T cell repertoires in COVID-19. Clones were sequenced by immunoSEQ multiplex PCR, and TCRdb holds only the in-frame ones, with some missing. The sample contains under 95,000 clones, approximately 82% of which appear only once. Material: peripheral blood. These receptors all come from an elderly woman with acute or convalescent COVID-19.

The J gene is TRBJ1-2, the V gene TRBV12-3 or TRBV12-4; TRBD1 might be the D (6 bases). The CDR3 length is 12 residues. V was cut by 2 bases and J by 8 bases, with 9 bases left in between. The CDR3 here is CASSLYGGGYTF. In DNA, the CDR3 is TGTGCCAGCAGTTTATATGGGGGCGGCTACACCTTC.

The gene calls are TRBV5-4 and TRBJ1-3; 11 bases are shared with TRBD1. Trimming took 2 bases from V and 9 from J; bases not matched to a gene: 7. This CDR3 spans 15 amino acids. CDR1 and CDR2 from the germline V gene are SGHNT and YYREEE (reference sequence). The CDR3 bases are TGTGCCAGCAGCTTTGGGACAGGGGGAGGAGTCACCATATATTTT. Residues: CASSFGTGGGVTIYF.

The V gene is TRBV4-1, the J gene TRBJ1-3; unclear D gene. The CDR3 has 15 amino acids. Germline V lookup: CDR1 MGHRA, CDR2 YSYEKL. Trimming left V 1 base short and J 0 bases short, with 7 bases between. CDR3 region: CASSQVGISGNTIYF. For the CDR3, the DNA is TGCGCCAGCAGCCAAGTCGGGATCTCTGGAAACACCATATATTTT.

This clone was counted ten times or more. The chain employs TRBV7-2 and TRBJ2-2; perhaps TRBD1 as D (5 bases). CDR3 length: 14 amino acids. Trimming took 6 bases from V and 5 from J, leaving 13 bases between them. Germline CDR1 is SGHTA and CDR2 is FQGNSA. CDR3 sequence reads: CASRAGLMTGELFF. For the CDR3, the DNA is TGTGCCAGCAGGGCAGGGTTGATGACCGGGGAGCTGTTTTTT.

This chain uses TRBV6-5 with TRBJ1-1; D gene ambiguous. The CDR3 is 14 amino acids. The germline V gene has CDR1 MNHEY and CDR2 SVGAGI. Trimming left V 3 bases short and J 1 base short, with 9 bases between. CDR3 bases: TGTGCCAGCAGTTATTCCGAGGGGAACACTGAAGCTTTCTTT. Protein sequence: CASSYSEGNTEAFF.

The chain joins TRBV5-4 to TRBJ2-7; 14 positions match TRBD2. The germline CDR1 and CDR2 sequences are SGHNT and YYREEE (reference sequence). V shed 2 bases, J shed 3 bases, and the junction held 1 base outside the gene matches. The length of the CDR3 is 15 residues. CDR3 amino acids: CASSLGTSGSYEQYF. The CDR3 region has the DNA TGTGCCAGCAGCTTAGGGACTAGCGGGAGCTACGAGCAGTACTTC.

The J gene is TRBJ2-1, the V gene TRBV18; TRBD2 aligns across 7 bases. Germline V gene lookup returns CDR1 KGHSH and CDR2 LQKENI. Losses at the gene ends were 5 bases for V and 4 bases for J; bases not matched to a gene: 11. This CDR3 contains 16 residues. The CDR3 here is CASSSGLSGIYNEQFF. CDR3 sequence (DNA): TGTGCCAGCTCATCGGGACTAAGCGGAATTTACAATGAGCAGTTCTTC.

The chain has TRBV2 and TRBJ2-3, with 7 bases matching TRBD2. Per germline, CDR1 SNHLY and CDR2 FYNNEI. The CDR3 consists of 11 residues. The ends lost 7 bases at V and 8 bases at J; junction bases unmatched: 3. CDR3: CASNRGGTQYF. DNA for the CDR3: TGTGCCAGCAACCGCGGGGGTACGCAGTATTTT.

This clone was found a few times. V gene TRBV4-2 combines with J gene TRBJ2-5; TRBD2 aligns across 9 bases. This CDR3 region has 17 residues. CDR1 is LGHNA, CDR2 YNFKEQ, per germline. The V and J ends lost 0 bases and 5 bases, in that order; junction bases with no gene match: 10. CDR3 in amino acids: CASSQDRAGGVPETQYF. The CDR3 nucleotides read TGTGCCAGCAGCCAAGATCGGGCGGGAGGGGTACCGGAGACCCAGTACTTC.

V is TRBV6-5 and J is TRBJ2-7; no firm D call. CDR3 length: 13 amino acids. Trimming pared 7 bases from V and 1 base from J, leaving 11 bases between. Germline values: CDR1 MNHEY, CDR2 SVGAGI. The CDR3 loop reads CASNQRFSYEQYF. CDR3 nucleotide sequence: TGTGCCAGCAACCAGAGGTTTTCCTACGAGCAGTACTTC.

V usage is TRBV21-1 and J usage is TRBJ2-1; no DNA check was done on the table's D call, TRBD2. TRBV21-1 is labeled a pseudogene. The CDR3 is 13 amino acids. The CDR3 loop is CASSDAGTNEQFF. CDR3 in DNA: TGTGCCAGCAGCGACGCGGGGACGAATGAGCAGTTCTTC.

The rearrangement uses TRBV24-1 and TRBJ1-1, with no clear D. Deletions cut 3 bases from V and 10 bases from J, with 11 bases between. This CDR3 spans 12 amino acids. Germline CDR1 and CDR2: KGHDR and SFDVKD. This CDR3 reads CATSDPGVGAFF. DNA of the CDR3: TGTGCCACCAGTGATCCCGGAGTGGGAGCTTTCTTT.

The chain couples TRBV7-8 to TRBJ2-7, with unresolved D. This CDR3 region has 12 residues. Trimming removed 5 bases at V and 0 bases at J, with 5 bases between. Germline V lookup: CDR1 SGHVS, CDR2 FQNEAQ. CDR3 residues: CASSASSYEQYF. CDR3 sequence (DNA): TGTGCCAGCAGCGCGAGCTCCTACGAGCAGTACTTC. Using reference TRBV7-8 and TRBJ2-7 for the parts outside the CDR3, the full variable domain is GAGVSQSPRYKVAKRGQDVALRCDPISGHVSLFWYQQALGQGPEFLTYFQNEAQLDKSGLPSDRFFAERPEGSVSTLKIQRTQQEDSAVYLCASSASSYEQYFGPGTRLTVT.

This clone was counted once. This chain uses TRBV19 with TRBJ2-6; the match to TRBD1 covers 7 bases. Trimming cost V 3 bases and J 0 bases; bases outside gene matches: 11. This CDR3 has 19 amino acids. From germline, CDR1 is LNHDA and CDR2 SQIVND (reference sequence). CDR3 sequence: CASSIIRDSPTSGANVLTF. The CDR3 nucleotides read TGTGCCAGTAGTATCATCCGGGACAGCCCAACCTCTGGGGCCAACGTCCTGACTTTC.

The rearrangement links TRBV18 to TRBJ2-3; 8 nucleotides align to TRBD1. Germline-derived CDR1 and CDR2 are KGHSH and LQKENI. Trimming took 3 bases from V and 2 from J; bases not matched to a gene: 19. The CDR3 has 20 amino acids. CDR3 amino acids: CASSPRVGQGGRTDTDTQYF. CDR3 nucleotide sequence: TGTGCCAGCTCACCCCGGGTCGGACAGGGTGGTAGGACGGACACAGATACGCAGTATTTT.

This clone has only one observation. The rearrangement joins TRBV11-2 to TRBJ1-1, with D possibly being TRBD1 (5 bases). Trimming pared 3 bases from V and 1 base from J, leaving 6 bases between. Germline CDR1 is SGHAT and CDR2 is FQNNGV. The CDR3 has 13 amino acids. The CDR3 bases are TGTGCCAGCAGCTTGACAGAGAACACTGAAGCTTTCTTT. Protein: CASSLTENTEAFF.

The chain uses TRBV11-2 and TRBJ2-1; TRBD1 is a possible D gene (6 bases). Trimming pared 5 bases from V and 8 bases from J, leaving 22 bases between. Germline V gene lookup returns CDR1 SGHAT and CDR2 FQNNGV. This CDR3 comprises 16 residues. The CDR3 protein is CASSITIWDKSYEQFF. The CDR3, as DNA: TGTGCCAGCAGCATAACAATCTGGGACAAGAGCTATGAGCAGTTCTTC.

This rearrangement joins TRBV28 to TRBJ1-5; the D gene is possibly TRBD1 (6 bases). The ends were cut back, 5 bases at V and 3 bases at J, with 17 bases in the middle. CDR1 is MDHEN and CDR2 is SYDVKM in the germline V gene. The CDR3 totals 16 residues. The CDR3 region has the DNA TGTGCCAGCAGTCCAGTTGGGGGGGCGCTCAATCAGCCCCAGCATTTT. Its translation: CASSPVGGALNQPQHF.

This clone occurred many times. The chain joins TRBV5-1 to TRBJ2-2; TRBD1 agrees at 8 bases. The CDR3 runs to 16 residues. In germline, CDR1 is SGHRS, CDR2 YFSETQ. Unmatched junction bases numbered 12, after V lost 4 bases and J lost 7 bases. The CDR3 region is CASSKDATGAYGELFF. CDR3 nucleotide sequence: TGCGCCAGCAGCAAGGACGCGACAGGGGCTTACGGGGAGCTGTTTTTT. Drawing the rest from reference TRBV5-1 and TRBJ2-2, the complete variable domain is KAGVTQTPRYLIKTRGQQVTLSCSPISGHRSVSWYQQTPGQGLQFLFEYFSETQRNKGNFPGRFSGRQFSNSRSEMNVSTLELGDSALYLCASSKDATGAYGELFFGEGSRLTVL.

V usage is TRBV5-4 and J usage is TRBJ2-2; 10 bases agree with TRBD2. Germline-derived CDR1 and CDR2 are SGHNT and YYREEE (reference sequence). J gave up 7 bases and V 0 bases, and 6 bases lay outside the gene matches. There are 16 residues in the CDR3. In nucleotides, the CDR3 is TGTGCCAGCAGCTTGGAGTTAGCGGGGGGTAGCGGGGAGCTGTTTTTT. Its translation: CASSLELAGGSGELFF. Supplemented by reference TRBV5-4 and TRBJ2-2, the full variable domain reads ETGVTQSPTHLIKTRGQQVTLRCSSQSGHNTVSWYQQALGQGPQFIFQYYREEENGRGNFPPRFSGLQFPNYSSELNVNALELDDSALYLCASSLELAGGSGELFFGEGSRLTVL.

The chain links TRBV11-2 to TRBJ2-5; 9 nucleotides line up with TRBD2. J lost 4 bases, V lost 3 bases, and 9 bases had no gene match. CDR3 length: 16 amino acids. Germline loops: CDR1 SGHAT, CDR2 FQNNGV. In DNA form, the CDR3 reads TGTGCCAGCAGCTTTTTTAGCGGGGGTTTGATAGAGACCCAGTACTTC. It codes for CASSFFSGGLIETQYF.

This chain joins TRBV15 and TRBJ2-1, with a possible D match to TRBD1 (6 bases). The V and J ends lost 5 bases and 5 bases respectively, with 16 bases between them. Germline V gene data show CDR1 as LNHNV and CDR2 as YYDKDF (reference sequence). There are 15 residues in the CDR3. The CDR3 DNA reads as TGTGCCACCAGCCCATCGGGACAATCTCACAATGAGCAGTTCTTC. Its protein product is CATSPSGQSHNEQFF.

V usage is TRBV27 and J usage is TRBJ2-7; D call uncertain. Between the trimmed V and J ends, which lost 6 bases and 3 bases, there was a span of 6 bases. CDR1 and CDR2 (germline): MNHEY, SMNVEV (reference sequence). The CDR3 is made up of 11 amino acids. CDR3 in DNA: TGTGCCAGCAGCTTCAGCTACGAGCAGTACTTC. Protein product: CASSFSYEQYF.

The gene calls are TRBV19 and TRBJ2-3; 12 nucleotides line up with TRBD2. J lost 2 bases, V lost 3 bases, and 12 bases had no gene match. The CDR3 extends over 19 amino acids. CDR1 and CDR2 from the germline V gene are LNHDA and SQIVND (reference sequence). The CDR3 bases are TGTGCCAGTAGTATGACGGCTAGCGGGAGGGCCGATGCCACAGATACGCAGTATTTT. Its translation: CASSMTASGRADATDTQYF. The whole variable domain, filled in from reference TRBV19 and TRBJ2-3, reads DGGITQSPKYLFRKEGQNVTLSCEQNLNHDAMYWYRQDPGQGLRLIYYSQIVNDFQKGDIAEGYSVSREKKESFPLTVTSAQKNPTAFYLCASSMTASGRADATDTQYFGPGTRLTVL.

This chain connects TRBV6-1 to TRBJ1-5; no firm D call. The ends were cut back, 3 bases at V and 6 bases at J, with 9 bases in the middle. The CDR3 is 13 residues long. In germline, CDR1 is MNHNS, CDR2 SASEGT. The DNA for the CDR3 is TGTGCCAGCAGTGAGAGGATACGTCAGCCCCAGCATTTT. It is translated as CASSERIRQPQHF.

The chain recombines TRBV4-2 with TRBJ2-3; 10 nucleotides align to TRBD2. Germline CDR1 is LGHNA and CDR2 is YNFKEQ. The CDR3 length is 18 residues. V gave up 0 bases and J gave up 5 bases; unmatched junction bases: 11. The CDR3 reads CASSQDDQRGGLGDTQYF. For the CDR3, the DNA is TGTGCCAGCAGCCAAGATGACCAGCGGGGGGGCCTGGGAGATACGCAGTATTTT.

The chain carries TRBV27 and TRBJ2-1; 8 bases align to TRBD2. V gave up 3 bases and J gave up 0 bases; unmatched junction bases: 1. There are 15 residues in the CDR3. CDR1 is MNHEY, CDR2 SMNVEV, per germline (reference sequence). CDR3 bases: TGTGCCAGCAGTTTGAGCGGGAGCTCCTACAATGAGCAGTTCTTC. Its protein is CASSLSGSSYNEQFF.

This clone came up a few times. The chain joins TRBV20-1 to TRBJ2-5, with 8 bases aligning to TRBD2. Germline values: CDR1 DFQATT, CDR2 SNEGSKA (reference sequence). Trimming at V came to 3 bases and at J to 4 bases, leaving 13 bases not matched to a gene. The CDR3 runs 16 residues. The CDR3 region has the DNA TGCAGTGCTAGTTCCAGGCCAGCGGGAGTGGGAGAGACCCAGTACTTC. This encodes CSASSRPAGVGETQYF.

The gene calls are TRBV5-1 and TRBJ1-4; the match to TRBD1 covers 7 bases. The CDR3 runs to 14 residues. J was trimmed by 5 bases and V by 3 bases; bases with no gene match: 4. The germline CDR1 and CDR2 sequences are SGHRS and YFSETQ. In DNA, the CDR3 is TGCGCCAGCAGCTGGACAGGCAAAAATGAAAAACTGTTTTTT. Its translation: CASSWTGKNEKLFF.